This paragraph reports one T cell receptor (beta chain). What it recognizes is unknown. The data derive from a study of OX40 agonist ivuxolimab in advanced cancers. Study in general: Patients receiving dose escalation had hepatocellular carcinoma, melanoma, renal cell or head and neck cancer. At approximately 80% male, the cohort had a mean age of approximately 60 years, ranging from about 20 to 79.

Study findings and constraints: Blood T cells, both CD4+ and CD8+, expanded clonally by week 6 at 0.1 to 3.0 mg/kg. Also present in some nonresponders was a low level of normalized T-cell clonal expansion.

The CDR3 loop spans 16 amino acids. Germline assignment: CDR1 SEHNR and CDR2 FQNEAQ (reference sequence). Losses at the gene ends were 1 base for V and 2 bases for J; bases not matched to a gene: 4. TCRdb keeps only in-frame clones here, not all; method: immunoSEQ multiplex PCR. The sample has over 80,000 clones; about 90% are singletons. J is TRBJ2-3 and V is TRBV7-9; TRBD2 aligns across 9 bases. This specimen was CD4+ or CD8+ T cells sorted from blood, taken in a trial of the OX40 agonist ivuxolimab. This sequence was found in an adult with an advanced solid tumor such as melanoma, head and neck, liver or kidney cancer. CDR3 nucleotides: TGTGCCAGCAGCTTAGTTCTAGCGGGGAACACAGATACGCAGTATTTT. Its protein is CASSLVLAGNTDTQYF. Based on the CDR3 plus reference TRBV7-9 and TRBJ2-3, the full variable domain is DTGVSQNPRHKITKRGQNVTFRCDPISEHNRLYWYRQTLGQGPEFLTYFQNEAQLEKSRLLSDRFSAERPKGSFSTLEIQRTEQGDSAMYLCASSLVLAGNTDTQYFGPGTRLTVL.